The clone carrying this T cell receptor (beta chain) was counted between two and nine times. Antigen specificity is unknown. Germline trimming cut 1 base from V and 4 bases from J; bases unmatched to any gene: 4. Germline loops: CDR1 KGHSH, CDR2 LQKENI. This CDR3 region has 16 residues. Libraries were prepared by immunoSEQ multiplex PCR; TCRdb keeps only in-frame clonotypes and omits some of them. The table has around 330,000 clones, about 64% seen once; the top ten hold about 5.9%. The data were taken from a study of cytotoxic CD8 clonotypes in ibrutinib-treated CLL. Regarding the study as a whole: In sustained-remission versus progressing patients, sampling times differed.

The clonotype was recovered from a human donor with chronic lymphocytic leukemia. This specimen consisted of PBMCs, obtained after 36 months of ibrutinib treatment. The V and J genes are TRBV18 and TRBJ2-2, with TRBD2 matching over 9 bases. The CDR3 DNA follows: TGTGCCAGCTCACCACGCGGGGGGGCGAGCACCGGGGAGCTGTTTTTT. Its protein product is CASSPRGGASTGELFF.